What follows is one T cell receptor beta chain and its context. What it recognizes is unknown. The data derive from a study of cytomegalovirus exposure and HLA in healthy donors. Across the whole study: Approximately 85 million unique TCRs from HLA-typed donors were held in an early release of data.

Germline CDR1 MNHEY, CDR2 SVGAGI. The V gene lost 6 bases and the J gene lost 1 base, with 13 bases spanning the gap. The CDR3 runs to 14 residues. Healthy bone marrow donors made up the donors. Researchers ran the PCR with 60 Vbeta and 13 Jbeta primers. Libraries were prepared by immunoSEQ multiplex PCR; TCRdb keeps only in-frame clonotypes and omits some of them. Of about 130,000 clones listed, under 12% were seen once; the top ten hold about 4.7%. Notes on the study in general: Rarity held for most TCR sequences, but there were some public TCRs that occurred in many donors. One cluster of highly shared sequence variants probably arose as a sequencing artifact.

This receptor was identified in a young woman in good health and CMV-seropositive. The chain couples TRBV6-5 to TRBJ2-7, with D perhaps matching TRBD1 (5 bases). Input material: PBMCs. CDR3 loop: CASSLQGASYEQYF. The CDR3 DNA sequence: TGTGCCAGCAGCCTCCAGGGTGCTTCCTACGAGCAGTACTTC.